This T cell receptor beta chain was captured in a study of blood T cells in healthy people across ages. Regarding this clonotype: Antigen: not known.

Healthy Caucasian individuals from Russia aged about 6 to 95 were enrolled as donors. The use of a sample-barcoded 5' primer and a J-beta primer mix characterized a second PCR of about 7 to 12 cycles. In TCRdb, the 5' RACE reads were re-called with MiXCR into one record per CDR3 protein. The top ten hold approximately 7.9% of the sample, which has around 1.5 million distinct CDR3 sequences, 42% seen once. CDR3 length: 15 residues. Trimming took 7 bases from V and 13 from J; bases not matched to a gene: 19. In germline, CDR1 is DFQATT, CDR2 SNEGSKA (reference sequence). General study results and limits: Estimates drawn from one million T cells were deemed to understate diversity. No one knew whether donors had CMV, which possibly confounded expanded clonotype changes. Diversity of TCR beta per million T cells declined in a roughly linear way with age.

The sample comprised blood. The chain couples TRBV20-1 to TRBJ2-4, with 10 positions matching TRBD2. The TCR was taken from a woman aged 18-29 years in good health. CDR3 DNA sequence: TGCAGTGAAATAGGACTAGCGGATTCCTACAATGAGCAGTACTTC. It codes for CSEIGLADSYNEQYF.